The 20 T cell receptor beta chains listed next were all sequenced from one sample in a study of cytomegalovirus exposure and HLA in healthy donors. Generated by immunoSEQ multiplex PCR, the TCRdb table keeps only in-frame clones and is missing some. The sample shows approximately 110,000 clones, around 86% of them seen only once. Sequences were obtained from PBMCs. The receptors stem from a woman under 30 in good health and CMV-seropositive.

The V call is TRBV2, the J call TRBJ2-3, with a possible D match to TRBD2 (7 bases). Germline V gene sequence: CDR1 SNHLY, CDR2 FYNNEI. V gave up 11 bases and J gave up 5 bases, with 17 bases separating them. The CDR3 totals 13 residues. The CDR3: CAFNGGRKDTQYF. In DNA, the CDR3 is TGTGCCTTCAACGGGGGGCGTAAAGATACGCAGTATTTT.

J is TRBJ2-7 and V is TRBV5-1; D perhaps matches TRBD1 (5 bases). The germline V gene encodes CDR1 SGHRS and CDR2 YFSETQ. The CDR3 totals 16 residues. Trimming shortened V by 1 base and J by 2 bases, and 16 bases separated the two germline ends. The CDR3 protein is CASSLRGGQGTYEQYF. The CDR3 coding sequence is TGCGCCAGCAGCTTGAGGGGTGGGCAGGGAACCTACGAGCAGTACTTC.

This chain joins TRBV6-1 and TRBJ1-2, with a tentative D call TRBD1 (6 bases). Looked up from germline, CDR1 is MNHNS and CDR2 is SASEGT. CDR3 length equals 15 residues. Trimming took 6 bases from V and 4 from J, leaving 18 bases between them. Here the CDR3 reads CASSRRDTEVYGYTF. The CDR3, as DNA: TGTGCCAGCAGCCGACGGGACACCGAAGTCTATGGCTACACCTTC.

The rearrangement uses TRBV6-1 and TRBJ2-2; no reliable D call. Trimming pared 1 base from V and 6 bases from J, leaving 6 bases between. CDR3 size: 13 residues. Germline loops: CDR1 MNHNS, CDR2 SASEGT. DNA for the CDR3: TGTGCCAGCAGTGAAGTCCCCGCCGGGGAGCTGTTTTTT. This gives the protein CASSEVPAGELFF.

The chain is built from TRBV27 and TRBJ1-5; TRBD1 might be the D (5 bases). Germline CDR1 reads MNHEY; CDR2 reads SMNVEV (reference sequence). The CDR3 loop spans 15 amino acids. Between the trimmed V and J ends, which lost 3 bases and 3 bases, there was a span of 12 bases. The CDR3 DNA sequence: TGTGCCAGCAGTTTGACCCACAGGTACAATCAGCCCCAGCATTTT. It yields the protein CASSLTHRYNQPQHF.

The J gene is TRBJ1-4, the V gene TRBV29-1; no firm D call. V was shortened by 6 bases and J by 8 bases, with 16 bases between the two germline ends. There are 13 residues in the CDR3. Germline CDR1 is SQVTM and CDR2 is ANQGSEA. For the CDR3, the DNA is TGCAGCGTGAGTTCGCGACTTGGGGAAAAACTGTTTTTT. It encodes CSVSSRLGEKLFF.

A word on this clone: The sample has other DNA sequences that encode this CDR3 too. The J gene is TRBJ2-7, the V gene TRBV29-1; TRBD2 is a possible D gene (5 bases). V shed 4 bases and J shed 3 bases, with 7 bases lying between them. The CDR3 has 11 amino acids. Looked up from germline, CDR1 is SQVTM and CDR2 is ANQGSEA. The CDR3 sequence: CSVARGYEQYF. In nucleotides, the CDR3 is TGCAGCGTTGCCCGGGGCTACGAGCAGTACTTC.

This clone was observed a few times. V is TRBV29-1 and J is TRBJ2-7, with D possibly being TRBD1 (6 bases). The CDR3 runs 12 residues. Trimming took 4 bases from V and 3 from J, leaving 10 bases between them. CDR1 and CDR2 from the germline V gene are SQVTM and ANQGSEA. The CDR3 spells CSVGQDNYEQYF. In DNA, the CDR3 is TGCAGCGTTGGACAGGATAACTACGAGCAGTACTTC.

The chain joins TRBV6-4 to TRBJ2-6; the D gene is possibly TRBD1 (7 bases). V lost 3 bases and J lost 0, with 15 bases in between. Germline V gene lookup returns CDR1 MRHNA and CDR2 SNTAGT. CDR3 length equals 18 residues. CDR3 sequence: CASSEQGGTVSGANVLTF. CDR3 DNA sequence: TGTGCCAGCAGTGAGCAGGGGGGAACGGTCTCTGGGGCCAACGTCCTGACTTTC.

This chain connects TRBV6-5 to TRBJ1-2; D gene unclear. The germline V gene encodes CDR1 MNHEY and CDR2 SVGAGI. Trimming took off 0 bases at V and 2 bases at J, with 10 bases between the two ends. This CDR3 region has 15 residues. The DNA for the CDR3 is TGTGCCAGCAGTTACTCGACGGCTAGGAACTATGGCTACACCTTC. Translating gives CASSYSTARNYGYTF.

The CDR3 DNA follows: TGTGCCAGCAGCTACGACGGGTCCTCCTACAATGAGCAGTTCTTC. Residues: CASSYDGSSYNEQFF. The chain recombines TRBV6-4 with TRBJ2-1, with D unresolved. V lost 6 bases to trimming and J lost 0 bases, with 12 bases between them. Germline CDR1 MRHNA, CDR2 SNTAGT. The CDR3 extends over 15 amino acids.

The rearrangement joins TRBV13 to TRBJ2-7; 9 positions agree with TRBD1. This CDR3 region has 14 residues. The germline V gene has CDR1 PRHDT and CDR2 FYEKMQ (reference sequence). J lost 3 bases, V lost 5 bases, and 5 bases had no gene match. The CDR3 DNA reads as TGTGCCAGCAGCCTCCTGGGACAGGGCTACGAGCAGTACTTC. This encodes CASSLLGQGYEQYF.

This clone was counted a single time. The J gene is TRBJ1-2, the V gene TRBV5-1; possible D gene TRBD1, 6 bases. The CDR3 spans 13 residues. Per the germline V gene, CDR1 is SGHRS and CDR2 is YFSETQ. The ends were cut back, 3 bases at V and 6 bases at J, with 12 bases in the middle. Here the CDR3 DNA reads TGCGCCAGCAGCTGGACAGCGAACGATGGCTACACCTTC. Its protein product is CASSWTANDGYTF.

The chain employs TRBV11-2 and TRBJ2-3, with 8 bases lining up with TRBD2. The length of the CDR3 is 16 residues. Germline-derived CDR1 and CDR2 are SGHAT and FQNNGV. V lost 0 bases to trimming and J lost 0 bases; unmatched junction nucleotides: 2. CDR3 in amino acids: CASSLDGRVSTDTQYF. In DNA form, the CDR3 reads TGTGCCAGCAGCTTAGACGGGAGGGTGAGCACAGATACGCAGTATTTT.

V is TRBV6-1 and J is TRBJ1-2; no firm D call. Trimming shortened V by 2 bases and J by 5 bases, and 6 bases separated the two germline ends. The CDR3 contains 12 residues. Per the germline V gene, CDR1 is MNHNS and CDR2 is SASEGT. The CDR3 sequence: CASSEIGYGYTF. For the CDR3, the DNA is TGTGCCAGCAGTGAAATCGGGTATGGCTACACCTTC.

This clone has just one count. The chain combines TRBV19 with TRBJ2-5; 7 bases are a match to TRBD1. The ends lost 1 base at V and 2 bases at J; junction bases unmatched: 1. The germline V gene has CDR1 LNHDA and CDR2 SQIVND (reference sequence). The CDR3 spans 14 residues. The CDR3 nucleotides read TGTGCCAGTAGTATAGGGACAGGTCAAGAGACCCAGTACTTC. Protein product: CASSIGTGQETQYF.

This chain joins TRBV9 and TRBJ1-2; 9 nucleotides match TRBD1. The germline gives CDR1 SGDLS, CDR2 YYNGEE. With 2 bases clipped from V and 7 bases from J, the junction kept 6 bases outside the gene matches. The length of the CDR3 is 14 residues. The CDR3 reads CASSVGTGGGGYTF. As DNA, the CDR3 is TGTGCCAGCAGCGTCGGAACAGGGGGCGGTGGCTACACCTTC. Full variable domain (missing parts from reference TRBV9 and TRBJ1-2): DSGVTQTPKHLITATGQRVTLRCSPRSGDLSVYWYQQSLDQGLQFLIQYYNGEERAKGNILERFSAQQFPDLHSELNLSSLELGDSALYFCASSVGTGGGGYTFGSGTRLTVV.

The rearrangement uses TRBV5-1 and TRBJ2-2, with TRBD1 matching over 7 bases. The CDR3 loop spans 13 amino acids. Trimming took 8 bases from V and 2 from J; bases not matched to a gene: 3. Germline V gene data show CDR1 as SGHRS and CDR2 as YFSETQ. CDR3 nucleotide sequence: TGCGCCAGGTGGACAGGAAACACCGGGGAGCTGTTTTTT. Residues: CARWTGNTGELFF.

The V gene is TRBV18, the J gene TRBJ2-1; 14 bases are a match to TRBD2. The CDR3 has 18 residues. V shed 6 bases, J shed 0 bases, and the junction held 7 bases outside the gene matches. The germline V gene has CDR1 KGHSH and CDR2 LQKENI. The CDR3 sequence is CASSRTSGRRVSYNEQFF. For the CDR3, the DNA is TGTGCCAGCTCCAGGACTAGCGGGAGGAGGGTCTCCTACAATGAGCAGTTCTTC.

This clone was seen a single time. V is TRBV5-1 and J is TRBJ2-2; 11 bases map to TRBD2. Germline values: CDR1 SGHRS, CDR2 YFSETQ. V lost 0 bases to trimming and J lost 7 bases; unmatched junction nucleotides: 5. The CDR3 extends over 16 amino acids. CDR3 protein: CASSLAVAGGRGELFF. CDR3 in DNA: TGCGCCAGCAGCTTGGCCGTAGCGGGAGGGCGCGGGGAGCTGTTTTTT. The variable domain in full, completed from reference TRBV5-1 and TRBJ2-2, reads KAGVTQTPRYLIKTRGQQVTLSCSPISGHRSVSWYQQTPGQGLQFLFEYFSETQRNKGNFPGRFSGRQFSNSRSEMNVSTLELGDSALYLCASSLAVAGGRGELFFGEGSRLTVL.